The next 9 T cell receptor beta chains were all read from a single sample in a study of T cells in Graves' hyperthyroidism and ophthalmopathy. RNA transcripts were the template for amplifying TCR beta CDR3 regions. HTBI primers were used for first-round RT-PCR of the TCR CDR3. TCRdb re-derived calls from the multiplex PCR reads in MiXCR, one entry per CDR3 protein. The table shows more than 450,000 distinct CDR3 sequences, with about 20% occurring only once. The sequenced sample consisted of blood. Receptors were obtained from a man aged 35-49 years with Graves' ophthalmopathy.

This chain uses TRBV12-3 or TRBV12-4 with TRBJ2-2, with 7 bases aligning to TRBD1. There are 15 residues in the CDR3. J was trimmed by 0 bases and V by 8 bases; bases with no gene match: 6. CDR3 sequence: CASAPQGANTGELFF. The CDR3, as DNA: TGTGCCAGCGCACCCCAGGGGGCGAACACCGGGGAGCTGTTTTTT.

This clonotype was picked up a small number of times. A much larger clone differs by one base, so this may be a read error. The chain carries TRBV9 and TRBJ2-2, with TRBD2 matching over 9 bases. The CDR3 is made up of 15 amino acids. Germline V gene data show CDR1 as SGDLS and CDR2 as YYNGEE. V shed 3 bases, J shed 5 bases, and the junction held 5 bases outside the gene matches. CDR3 DNA: TGTGCCAGCAGCGGTAGCGGGAGTGTTACCGGGGAGCTGTTTTTT. Translated, it gives CASSGSGSVTGELFF.

This clonotype came up many times. This chain links TRBV5-1 with TRBJ1-4, with a weak D call TRBD1 (5 bases). Per germline, CDR1 SGHRS and CDR2 YFSETQ. V was trimmed by 1 base and J by 5 bases, leaving 9 bases between them. The CDR3 totals 14 residues. CDR3 loop: CASSLTGANEKLFF. The CDR3 DNA reads TGCGCCAGCAGCTTGACAGGAGCGAATGAAAAACTGTTTTTT.

Comment on this clonotype: This may be a read error, as it is one base from a much larger clone. The V and J genes are TRBV28 and TRBJ2-1; tentatively, D is TRBD1 or TRBD2 (6 bases each). Germline CDR1 reads MDHEN; CDR2 reads SYDVKM. This CDR3 is built from 14 residues. The DNA of the CDR3 is TGTTCCAGCATAGGGGGACTCCAGTACAATGAGCAGTTCTTC. Protein product: CSSIGGLQYNEQFF. Drawing the rest from reference TRBV28 and TRBJ2-1, the complete variable domain is DVKVTQSSRYLVKRTGEKVFLECVQDMDHENMFWYRQDPGLGLRLIYFSYDVKMKEKGDIPEGYSVSREKKERFSLILESASTNQTSMYLCSSIGGLQYNEQFFGPGTRLTVL.

The CDR3: CASSYTGGRNEQFF. CDR3 nucleotides: TGTGCCAGCAGCTACACAGGGGGGAGGAATGAGCAGTTCTTC. J is TRBJ2-1 and V is TRBV7-9, with 8 bases identical to TRBD1. The CDR3 is 14 residues long. Germline CDR1 SEHNR, CDR2 FQNEAQ (reference sequence). J was trimmed by 7 bases and V by 4 bases; bases with no gene match: 6.

This clonotype occurred many times. The V gene is TRBV27, the J gene TRBJ1-1, with D maybe TRBD1 (6 bases). Germline V gene data show CDR1 as MNHEY and CDR2 as SMNVEV (reference sequence). V was pared by 0 bases and J by 9 bases, with 11 bases between. The CDR3 is 13 residues long. The CDR3 loop is CASSLSGDTQAFF. DNA for the CDR3: TGTGCCAGCAGTTTATCGGGGGACACCCAAGCTTTCTTT.

DNA for the CDR3: TGCAGTGCTAGAGATTGGGGGTTCGGGGAAGGTCAGCCCCAGCATTTT. Protein: CSARDWGFGEGQPQHF. The chain uses TRBV20-1 and TRBJ1-5, with D possibly being TRBD1 (5 bases). Trimming took 0 bases from V and 6 from J, leaving 18 bases between them. The length of the CDR3 is 16 residues. CDR1 is DFQATT and CDR2 is SNEGSKA in the germline V gene (reference sequence).

The chain recombines TRBV6-5 with TRBJ1-5; no clear D gene. V lost 3 bases to trimming and J lost 4 bases, with 10 bases between them. Per germline, CDR1 MNHEY and CDR2 SVGAGI. CDR3 length: 14 residues. CDR3 DNA sequence: TGTGCCAGCAGTTATGGGAACGCGAATCAGCCCCAGCATTTT. This sequence encodes CASSYGNANQPQHF.

The chain joins TRBV7-9 to TRBJ1-2; 8 positions agree with TRBD1. The J segment lost 6 bases and the V segment lost 5 bases, leaving 11 bases of the junction unmatched. The CDR3 is 15 amino acids. CDR1 is SEHNR, CDR2 FQNEAQ, per germline (reference sequence). CDR3 sequence reads: CASSPAGRGLDGYTF. DNA of the CDR3: TGTGCCAGCAGCCCCGCGGGCAGGGGGCTGGATGGCTACACCTTC.